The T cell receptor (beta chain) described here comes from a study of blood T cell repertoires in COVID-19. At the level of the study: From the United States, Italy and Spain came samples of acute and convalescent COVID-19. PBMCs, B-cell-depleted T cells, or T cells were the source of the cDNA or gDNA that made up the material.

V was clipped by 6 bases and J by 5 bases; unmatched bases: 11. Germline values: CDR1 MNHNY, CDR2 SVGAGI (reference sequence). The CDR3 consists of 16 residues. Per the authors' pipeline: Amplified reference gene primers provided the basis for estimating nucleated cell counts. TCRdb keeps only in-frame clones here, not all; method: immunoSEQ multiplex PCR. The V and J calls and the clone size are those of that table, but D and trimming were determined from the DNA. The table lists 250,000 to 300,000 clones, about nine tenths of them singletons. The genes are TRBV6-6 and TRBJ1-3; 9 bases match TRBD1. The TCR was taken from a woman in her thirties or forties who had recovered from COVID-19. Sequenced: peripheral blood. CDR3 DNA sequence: TGTGCCAGCAGCCGACCTTTTACAGGGGGCAGAAACACCATATATTTT. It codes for CASSRPFTGGRNTIYF.